Shown below are 16 T cell receptor beta chains from a single sample sequenced in a study of blood T cell repertoires in COVID-19. Libraries were prepared by immunoSEQ multiplex PCR; TCRdb keeps only in-frame clonotypes and omits some of them. The table has roughly 120,000 clones, 80% to 90% seen once. Sequencing input: peripheral blood. These receptor sequences come from a human donor in a cohort sampled during active COVID-19.

This chain connects TRBV6-5 to TRBJ1-1, with a possible D match to TRBD1 (5 bases). Germline V gives CDR1 MNHEY, CDR2 SVGAGI. Trimming left V 11 bases short and J 1 base short, with 17 bases between. The CDR3 is made up of 14 amino acids. This chain's CDR3 is CAFKIQAANTEAFF. The CDR3 DNA reads TGTGCCTTCAAGATACAGGCTGCGAACACTGAAGCTTTCTTT.

Here the CDR3 reads CASSTRTSGTYNEQFF. The CDR3 region has the DNA TGTGCCAGTAGTACCAGGACTAGCGGGACATACAATGAGCAGTTCTTC. The chain carries TRBV19 and TRBJ2-1, with 12 nucleotides matching TRBD2. CDR1 is LNHDA and CDR2 is SQIVND in the germline V gene (reference sequence). The length of the CDR3 is 16 residues. Trimming took 4 bases from V and 4 from J; bases not matched to a gene: 5.

The V and J genes are TRBV4-1 and TRBJ2-5, with D perhaps matching TRBD1 (5 bases). CDR3 length: 13 residues. V was cut by 6 bases and J by 5 bases, with 13 bases left in between. Germline V CDR1 and CDR2: MGHRA, YSYEKL. CDR3: CASSRRVLETQYF. The DNA for the CDR3 is TGCGCCAGCAGTCGCAGGGTCTTGGAGACCCAGTACTTC.

CDR3 sequence reads: CASSLLGSRHEQYF. CDR3 in DNA: TGTGCCAGCAGCCTCCTCGGGTCGAGGCACGAGCAGTACTTC. The chain recombines TRBV11-1 with TRBJ2-7; D is unresolved. The CDR3 covers 14 residues. Germline V CDR1 and CDR2: SGHAT, FQDESV (reference sequence). Trimming shortened V by 5 bases and J by 5 bases, and 16 bases separated the two germline ends.

V gene TRBV7-2 combines with J gene TRBJ2-1; 11 positions match TRBD2. Germline CDR1 is SGHTA and CDR2 is FQGNSA. Germline trimming cut 5 bases from V and 15 bases from J; bases unmatched to any gene: 9. The CDR3 is made up of 13 amino acids. CDR3 DNA sequence: TGTGCCAGCAGCGTACTAGCGGGAGTTAACCCGTTCTTC. This encodes CASSVLAGVNPFF.

V gene TRBV6-5 combines with J gene TRBJ1-2; tentative D call: TRBD1 (6 bases). V lost 2 bases to trimming and J lost 3 bases, with 10 bases between them. The CDR3 has 14 residues. Germline lookup yields CDR1 MNHEY and CDR2 SVGAGI. In DNA form, the CDR3 reads TGTGCCAGCAGTTACGGGGGCGCAGACTATGGCTACACCTTC. Encoded protein: CASSYGGADYGYTF.

V gene TRBV19 combines with J gene TRBJ1-2, with TRBD1 matching 10 bases. Trimming cost V 7 bases and J 4 bases; bases outside gene matches: 6. The CDR3 consists of 14 residues. Germline values: CDR1 LNHDA, CDR2 SQIVND (reference sequence). The CDR3 spells CASTQWTGGYGYTF. The CDR3 DNA reads TGTGCCAGTACCCAATGGACAGGGGGCTATGGCTACACCTTC.

The chain recombines TRBV5-4 with TRBJ2-6, with 8 bases aligning to TRBD2. The CDR3 extends over 18 amino acids. CDR1 and CDR2 from the germline V gene are SGHNT and YYREEE (reference sequence). V lost 6 bases to trimming and J lost 0 bases; unmatched junction nucleotides: 11. CDR3 in amino acids: CASTRGGSVLSGANVLTF. The CDR3 DNA sequence: TGTGCCAGCACCCGGGGGGGCAGTGTTCTCTCTGGGGCCAACGTCCTGACTTTC.

This chain joins TRBV7-9 and TRBJ2-1; 7 bases map to TRBD2. V dropped 5 bases and J dropped 2; count of bases not matched to a gene: 6. The CDR3 length is 15 residues. Germline-derived CDR1 and CDR2 are SEHNR and FQNEAQ (reference sequence). For the CDR3, the DNA is TGTGCCAGCAGCCCCCGACTAGCCCCCTACAATGAGCAGTTCTTC. Amino acids: CASSPRLAPYNEQFF.

The rearrangement links TRBV11-2 to TRBJ2-5, with D maybe TRBD2 (6 bases). Germline V CDR1 and CDR2: SGHAT, FQNNGV. The CDR3 spans 16 residues. V lost 4 bases to trimming and J lost 4 bases, with 19 bases between them. The CDR3 spells CASSSLASMGRETQYF. The CDR3 DNA reads TGTGCCAGCAGCTCACTAGCCAGTATGGGACGAGAGACCCAGTACTTC. Full variable domain (outside the CDR3, taken from reference TRBV11-2 and TRBJ2-5): EAGVAQSPRYKIIEKRQSVAFWCNPISGHATLYWYQQILGQGPKLLIQFQNNGVVDDSQLPKDRFSAERLKGVDSTLKIQPAKLEDSAVYLCASSSLASMGRETQYFGPGTRLLVL.

The chain couples TRBV5-6 to TRBJ2-1, with D uncertain. V was cut by 0 bases and J by 10 bases, with 14 bases left in between. Germline V gene data show CDR1 as SGHDT and CDR2 as YYEEEE. The CDR3 spans 14 residues. The CDR3, as DNA: TGTGCCAGCAGCTTGGGACTGCAGAGCCGGGAGCAGTTCTTC. Its translation is CASSLGLQSREQFF.

J is TRBJ1-2 and V is TRBV19; 11 bases match TRBD1. The CDR3 is 14 amino acids. V lost 7 bases to trimming and J lost 2 bases; unmatched junction nucleotides: 3. Looked up from germline, CDR1 is LNHDA and CDR2 is SQIVND (reference sequence). The CDR3 sequence is CASNRDRGNYGYTF. Here the CDR3 DNA reads TGTGCCAGTAACAGGGACAGGGGGAACTATGGCTACACCTTC. Together with reference TRBV19 and TRBJ1-2, the CDR3 gives the full variable domain: DGGITQSPKYLFRKEGQNVTLSCEQNLNHDAMYWYRQDPGQGLRLIYYSQIVNDFQKGDIAEGYSVSREKKESFPLTVTSAQKNPTAFYLCASNRDRGNYGYTFGSGTRLTVV.

The chain uses TRBV27 and TRBJ2-1; 7 nucleotides align to TRBD2. Germline assignment: CDR1 MNHEY and CDR2 SMNVEV (reference sequence). The CDR3 is made up of 15 amino acids. The V segment lost 2 bases and the J segment 6 bases; nucleotides outside the gene matches: 7. CDR3 DNA sequence: TGTGCCAGCAGTTTAAGTCAACTAGCGCGCAATGAGCAGTTCTTC. Translated: CASSLSQLARNEQFF.

The gene calls are TRBV5-6 and TRBJ1-2, with D tentatively TRBD1 (5 bases). Trimming shortened V by 0 bases and J by 8 bases, and 14 bases separated the two germline ends. Germline CDR1 SGHDT, CDR2 YYEEEE. CDR3 length equals 14 residues. The CDR3 sequence: CASSLAGPSGGYTF. CDR3 DNA: TGTGCCAGCAGCTTGGCAGGGCCAAGTGGAGGCTACACCTTC.

The chain uses TRBV7-2 and TRBJ2-7; TRBD1 matches at 7 bases. Germline V gives CDR1 SGHTA, CDR2 FQGNSA. The V gene end was trimmed by 1 base and the J gene end by 0 bases; junction bases not matched to a gene: 3. This CDR3 is 15 amino acids long. This CDR3 is CASSLVGTDSYEQYF. DNA for the CDR3: TGTGCCAGCAGCTTAGTGGGGACAGACTCCTACGAGCAGTACTTC.

The chain has TRBV6-2 or TRBV6-3 and TRBJ1-2; D possibly corresponds to TRBD1 (6 bases). CDR1 and CDR2 (germline): MNHEY, SVGEGT. The CDR3 has 13 amino acids. Trimming pared 6 bases from V and 3 bases from J, leaving 11 bases between. Written as DNA, the CDR3 is TGTGCCAGCAGCTCGGACAGATACTATGGCTACACCTTC. Translated, it gives CASSSDRYYGYTF.